This T cell receptor beta chain was documented in a study of preoperative IRX-2 immunotherapy in early breast cancer. The treatment is: preoperative locoregional IRX-2 cytokine immunotherapy. The protocol was immunoSEQ multiplex PCR, while the TCRdb copy is restricted to in-frame clones and leaves out a portion. Among about 98,000 clones listed, around 86% were seen once. CDR3 length equals 14 residues. The V gene's germline CDR1 is MNHGY and CDR2 SAAAGT. V was trimmed by 7 bases and J by 5 bases, leaving 18 bases between them. The sample in question was tumor tissue, obtained after IRX-2 immunotherapy. The clonotype originates from a human donor with breast cancer. The chain couples TRBV6-8 to TRBJ2-7; possibly TRBD1 for D (5 bases). The CDR3 spells CASTNSRANNEQYF. The CDR3 DNA reads TGTGCCAGCACCAACTCCAGGGCCAATAACGAGCAGTACTTC.